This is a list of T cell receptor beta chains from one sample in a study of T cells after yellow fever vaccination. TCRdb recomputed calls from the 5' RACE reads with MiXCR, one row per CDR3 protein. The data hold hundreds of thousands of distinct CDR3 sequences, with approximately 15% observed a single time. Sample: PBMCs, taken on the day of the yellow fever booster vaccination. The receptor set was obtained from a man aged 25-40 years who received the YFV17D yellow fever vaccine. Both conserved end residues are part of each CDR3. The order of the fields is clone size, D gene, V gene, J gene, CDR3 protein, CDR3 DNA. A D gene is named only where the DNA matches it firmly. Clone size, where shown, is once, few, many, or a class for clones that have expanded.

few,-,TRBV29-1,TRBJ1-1,CSVDAREDTEAFF,TGCAGCGTTGATGCGCGGGAGGACACTGAAGCTTTCTTT
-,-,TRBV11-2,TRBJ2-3,CASSKIGVDTQYF,TGTGCCAGCAGTAAGATTGGGGTAGATACGCAGTATTTT
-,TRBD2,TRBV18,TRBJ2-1,CASSPQLAEDEQFF,TGTGCCAGCTCACCACAACTAGCGGAAGATGAGCAGTTCTTC
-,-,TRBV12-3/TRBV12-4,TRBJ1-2,CASTYRPTTNGYTF,TGTGCCAGCACCTACAGGCCGACTACGAATGGCTACACCTTC
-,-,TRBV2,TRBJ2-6,CASKISGANVLTF,TGTGCCAGCAAAATTTCTGGGGCCAACGTCCTGACTTTC
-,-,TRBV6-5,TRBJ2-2,CASRLERKWNTGELFF,TGTGCCAGCAGATTAGAGCGGAAGTGGAACACCGGGGAGCTGTTTTTT
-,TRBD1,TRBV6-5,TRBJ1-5,CASSYSDRDGQPQHF,TGTGCCAGCAGTTACTCGGACAGGGATGGTCAGCCCCAGCATTTT
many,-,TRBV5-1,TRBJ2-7,CASSPGQTTYEQYF,TGCGCCAGCAGCCCTGGACAAACGACCTACGAGCAGTACTTC
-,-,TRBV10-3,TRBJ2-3,CAISRDSEADTQYF,TGTGCCATCAGCCGGGACTCCGAGGCAGATACGCAGTATTTT
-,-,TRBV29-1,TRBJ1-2,CSVEDPTGISYTF,TGCAGCGTTGAAGACCCCACAGGGATCAGCTACACCTTC
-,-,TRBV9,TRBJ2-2,CASSAQNTGELFF,TGTGCCAGCAGCGCCCAGAACACCGGGGAGCTGTTTTTT
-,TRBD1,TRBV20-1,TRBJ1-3,CSARIQGASGNTIYF,TGCAGTGCTAGAATACAGGGGGCGAGCGGAAACACCATATATTTT
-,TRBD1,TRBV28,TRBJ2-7,CASSPGGRTSYEQYF,TGTGCCAGCAGTCCAGGGGGCCGGACATCCTACGAGCAGTACTTC
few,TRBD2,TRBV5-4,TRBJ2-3,CASSSVAGVGDTQYF,TGTGCCAGCAGCTCGGTAGCGGGAGTGGGAGATACGCAGTATTTT
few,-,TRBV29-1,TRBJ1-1,CSVDRRGATEAFF,TGCAGCGTTGATCGGCGGGGGGCCACTGAAGCTTTCTTT
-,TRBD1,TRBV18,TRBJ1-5,CASSPNTGADQPQHF,TGTGCCAGCTCACCAAACACAGGGGCCGATCAGCCCCAGCATTTT
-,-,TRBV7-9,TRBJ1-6,CASSLDMGNSPLHF,TGTGCCAGCAGCTTAGATATGGGGAATTCACCCCTCCACTTT
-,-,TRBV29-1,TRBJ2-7,CSVVQGTYEQYF,TGCAGCGTTGTTCAGGGTACCTACGAGCAGTACTTC
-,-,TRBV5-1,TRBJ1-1,CASSAVVEAFSEAFF,TGCGCCAGCAGCGCGGTGGTTGAAGCTTTCTCTGAAGCTTTCTTT
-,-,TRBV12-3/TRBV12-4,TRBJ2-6,CASSYRDGANVLTF,TGTGCCAGCAGTTACAGGGACGGGGCCAACGTCCTGACTTTC
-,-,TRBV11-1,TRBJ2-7,CASSSRPGPNPKSSYEQYF,TGTGCCAGCAGCTCACGCCCGGGCCCGAACCCAAAGTCCTCATACGAGCAGTACTTC
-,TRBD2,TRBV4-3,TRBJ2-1,CASSQGLAGDYNEQFF,TGCGCCAGCAGCCAAGGACTAGCGGGCGACTACAATGAGCAGTTCTTC
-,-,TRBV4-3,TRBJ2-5,CASSQVLGGGETQYF,TGCGCCAGCAGCCAAGTTCTCGGGGGAGGAGAGACCCAGTACTTC
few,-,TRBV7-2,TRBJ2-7,CASSPTLGTYSYEQYF,TGTGCCAGCAGCCCCACCTTAGGGACGTACTCCTACGAGCAGTACTTC
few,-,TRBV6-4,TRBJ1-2,CASRADRNYGYTF,TGTGCCAGCAGAGCAGACAGGAACTATGGCTACACCTTC
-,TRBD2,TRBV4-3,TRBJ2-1,CASSPWTSGTVAEQFF,TGCGCCAGCAGCCCCTGGACTAGCGGGACGGTGGCCGAGCAGTTCTTC
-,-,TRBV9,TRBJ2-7,CASSVGVREGDEQYF,TGTGCCAGCAGCGTAGGGGTCAGGGAAGGTGACGAGCAGTACTTC
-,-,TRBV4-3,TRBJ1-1,CASSQETGTAVSVAFF,TGCGCCAGCAGCCAAGAAACCGGGACGGCAGTTTCTGTAGCTTTCTTT
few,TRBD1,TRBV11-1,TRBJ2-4,CASSLRGQGQGKNIQYF,TGTGCCAGCAGCTTACGAGGACAAGGACAGGGAAAAAACATTCAGTACTTC
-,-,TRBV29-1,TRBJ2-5,CSVRRTEETQYF,TGCAGCGTTAGAAGGACGGAGGAGACCCAGTACTTC
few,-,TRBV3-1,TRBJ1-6,CASSSRGASSYNSPLHF,TGTGCCAGCAGCAGCCGGGGGGCCAGCTCCTATAATTCACCCCTCCACTTT
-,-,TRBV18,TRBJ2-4,CASSPPRSIAKNIQYF,TGTGCCAGCTCACCACCGCGATCTATAGCCAAAAACATTCAGTACTTC